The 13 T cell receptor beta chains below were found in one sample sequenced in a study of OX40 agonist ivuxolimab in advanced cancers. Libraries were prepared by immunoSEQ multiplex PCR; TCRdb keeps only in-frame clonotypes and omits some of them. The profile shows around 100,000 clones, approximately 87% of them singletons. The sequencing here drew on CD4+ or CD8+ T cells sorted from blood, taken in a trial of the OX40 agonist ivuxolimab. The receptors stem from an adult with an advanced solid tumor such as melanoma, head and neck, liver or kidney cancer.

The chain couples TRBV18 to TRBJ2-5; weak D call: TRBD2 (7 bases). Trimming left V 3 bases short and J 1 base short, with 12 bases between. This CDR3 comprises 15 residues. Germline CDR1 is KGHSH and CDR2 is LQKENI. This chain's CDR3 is CASSPEGGVQETQYF. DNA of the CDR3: TGTGCCAGCTCACCGGAAGGGGGGGTCCAAGAGACCCAGTACTTC.

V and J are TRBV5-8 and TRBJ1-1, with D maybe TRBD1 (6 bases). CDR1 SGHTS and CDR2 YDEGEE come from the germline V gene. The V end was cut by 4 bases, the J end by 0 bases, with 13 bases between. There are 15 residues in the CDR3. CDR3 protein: CASSPIQGMNTEAFF. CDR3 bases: TGTGCCAGCAGCCCTATACAGGGCATGAACACTGAAGCTTTCTTT. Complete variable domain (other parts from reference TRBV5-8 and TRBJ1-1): EAGVTQSPTHLIKTRGQQATLRCSPISGHTSVYWYQQALGLGLQFLLWYDEGEERNRGNFPPRFSGRQFPNYSSELNVNALELEDSALYLCASSPIQGMNTEAFFGQGTRLTVV.

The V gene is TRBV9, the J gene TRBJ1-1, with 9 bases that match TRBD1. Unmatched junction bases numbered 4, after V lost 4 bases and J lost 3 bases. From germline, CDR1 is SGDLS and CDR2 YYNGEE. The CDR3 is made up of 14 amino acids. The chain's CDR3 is CASSPHRGHTEAFF. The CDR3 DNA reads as TGTGCCAGCAGCCCCCACAGGGGGCACACTGAAGCTTTCTTT.

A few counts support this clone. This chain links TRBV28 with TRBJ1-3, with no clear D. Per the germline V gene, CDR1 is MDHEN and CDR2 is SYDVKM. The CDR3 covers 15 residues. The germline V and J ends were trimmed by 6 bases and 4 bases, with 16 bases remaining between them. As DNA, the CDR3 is TGTGCCAGCAGCTACAATCGGCCGCGGGGAAACACCATATATTTT. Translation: CASSYNRPRGNTIYF.

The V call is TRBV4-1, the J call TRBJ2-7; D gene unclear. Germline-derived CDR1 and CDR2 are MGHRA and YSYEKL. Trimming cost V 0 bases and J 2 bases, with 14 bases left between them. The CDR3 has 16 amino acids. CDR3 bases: TGCGCCAGCAGCCAAGAGGGGTGGGCCCGGCCCTACGAGCAGTACTTC. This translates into CASSQEGWARPYEQYF.

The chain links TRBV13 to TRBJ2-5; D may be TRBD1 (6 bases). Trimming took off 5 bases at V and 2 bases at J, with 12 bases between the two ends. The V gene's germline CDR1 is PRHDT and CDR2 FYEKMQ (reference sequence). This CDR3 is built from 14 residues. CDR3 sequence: CASSRRTAQETQYF. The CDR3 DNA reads TGTGCCAGCAGCCGGCGGACAGCTCAAGAGACCCAGTACTTC.

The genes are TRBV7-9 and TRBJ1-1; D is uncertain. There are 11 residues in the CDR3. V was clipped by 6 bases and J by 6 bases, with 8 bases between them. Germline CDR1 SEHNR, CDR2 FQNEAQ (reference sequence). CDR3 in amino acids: CASSGAPEAFF. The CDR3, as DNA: TGTGCCAGCAGTGGAGCCCCTGAAGCTTTCTTT.

The CDR3 coding sequence is TGCGCCAGCAGCTTGGGTCTGGGTGTGGAGACCCAGTACTTC. Translating gives CASSLGLGVETQYF. The V call is TRBV5-1, the J call TRBJ2-5; no reliable D call. This CDR3 is built from 14 residues. The germline CDR1 and CDR2 sequences are SGHRS and YFSETQ. V was trimmed by 0 bases and J by 5 bases, leaving 11 bases between them.

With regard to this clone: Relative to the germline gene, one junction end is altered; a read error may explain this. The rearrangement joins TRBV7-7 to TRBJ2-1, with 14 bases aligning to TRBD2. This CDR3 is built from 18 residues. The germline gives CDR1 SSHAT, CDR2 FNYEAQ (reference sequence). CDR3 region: CASSLALTSGGAGDEQFF. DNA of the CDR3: TGTGCTAGCAGCTTAGCCCTGACTAGCGGGGGGGCCGGGGATGAGCAGTTCTTC.

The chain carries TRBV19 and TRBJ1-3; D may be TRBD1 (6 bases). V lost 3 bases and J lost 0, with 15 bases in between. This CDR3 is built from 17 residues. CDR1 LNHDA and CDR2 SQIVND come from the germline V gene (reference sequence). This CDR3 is CASSMGGQGSSGNTIYF. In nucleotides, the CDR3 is TGTGCCAGTAGTATGGGGGGGCAAGGGAGCTCTGGAAACACCATATATTTT.

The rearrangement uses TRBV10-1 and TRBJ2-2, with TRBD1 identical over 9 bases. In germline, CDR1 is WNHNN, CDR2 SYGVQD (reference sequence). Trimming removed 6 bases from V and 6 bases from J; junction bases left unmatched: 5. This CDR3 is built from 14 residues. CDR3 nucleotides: TGCGCCAGCAGAGGGGACAGGGAATCCGGGGAGCTGTTTTTT. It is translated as CASRGDRESGELFF.

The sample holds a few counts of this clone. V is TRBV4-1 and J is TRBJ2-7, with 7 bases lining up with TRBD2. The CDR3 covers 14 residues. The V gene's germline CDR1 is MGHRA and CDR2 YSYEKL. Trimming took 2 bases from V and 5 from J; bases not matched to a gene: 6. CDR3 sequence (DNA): TGCGCCAGCAGCCAACGGGGGGACCAGGACGAGCAGTACTTC. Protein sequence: CASSQRGDQDEQYF.

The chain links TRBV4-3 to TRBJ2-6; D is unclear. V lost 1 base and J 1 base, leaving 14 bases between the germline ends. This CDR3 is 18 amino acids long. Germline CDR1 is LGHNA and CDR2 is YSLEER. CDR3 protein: CASSQGLLVGSGANVLTF. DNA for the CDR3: TGCGCCAGCAGCCAAGGGCTGCTGGTGGGTTCTGGGGCCAACGTCCTGACTTTC.